This record concerns one T cell receptor (beta chain) sequence. Its antigen is still unknown. CDR3 length: 16 amino acids. V lost 2 bases to trimming and J lost 0 bases, with 13 bases between them. CDR1 SGHRS and CDR2 YFSETQ come from the germline V gene. The authors split each subset's genomic DNA evenly across several immunoSEQ plates. The repertoire was sequenced with immunoSEQ multiplex PCR; TCRdb's copy has only in-frame clones and lacks some. The sample has 2 million or so clones; approximately 95% are singletons. The sample originates from a study of shared clonotypes between healthy human individuals. Study-level background: Ranging from 18 to 49 in age, donors were two women and three men. Per donor, three plates held CD4 naive cells, three held CD4 memory, two held CD8 naive and one held CD8 memory. Study-wide findings and caveats: About 5% of naive CD4 clonotypes were common to several donors.

CD45RO negativity and positive selection for CCR7 defined naive CD8 cells, a population that excluded terminally differentiated effector memory CD45RA+ cells. The clonotype comes from a young man in good health. V and J are TRBV5-1 and TRBJ2-3, with a weak D call TRBD1 (6 bases). The sequenced sample consisted of naive CD8+ T cells sorted from blood. The CDR3, as DNA: TGCGCCAGCAGCTTAGATAACAGGGTGAGCACAGATACGCAGTATTTT. Amino acids: CASSLDNRVSTDTQYF.